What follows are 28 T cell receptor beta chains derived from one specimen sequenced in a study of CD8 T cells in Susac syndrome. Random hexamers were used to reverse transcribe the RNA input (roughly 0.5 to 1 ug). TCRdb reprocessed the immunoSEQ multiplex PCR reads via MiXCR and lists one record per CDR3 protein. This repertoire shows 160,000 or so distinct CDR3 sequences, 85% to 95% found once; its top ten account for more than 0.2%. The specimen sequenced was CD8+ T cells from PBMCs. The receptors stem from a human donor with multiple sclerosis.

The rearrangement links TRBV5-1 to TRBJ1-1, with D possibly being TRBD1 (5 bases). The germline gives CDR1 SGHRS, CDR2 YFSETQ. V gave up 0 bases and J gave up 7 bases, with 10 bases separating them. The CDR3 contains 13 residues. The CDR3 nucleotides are TGCGCCAGCAGCTTGGGAGGGGACCTTGAAGCTTTCTTT. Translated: CASSLGGDLEAFF.

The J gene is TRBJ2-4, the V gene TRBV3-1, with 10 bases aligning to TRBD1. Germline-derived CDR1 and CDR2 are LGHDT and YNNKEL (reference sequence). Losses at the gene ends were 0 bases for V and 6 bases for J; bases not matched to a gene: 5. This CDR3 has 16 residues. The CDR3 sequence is CASSQDKGQGTNIQYF. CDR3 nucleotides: TGTGCCAGCAGCCAAGATAAGGGACAGGGGACAAACATTCAGTACTTC.

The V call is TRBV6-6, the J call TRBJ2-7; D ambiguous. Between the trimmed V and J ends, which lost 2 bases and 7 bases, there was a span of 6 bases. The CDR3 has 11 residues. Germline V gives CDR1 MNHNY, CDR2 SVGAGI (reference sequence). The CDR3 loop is CASSYGVEQYF. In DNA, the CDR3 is TGTGCCAGCAGTTACGGAGTGGAGCAGTACTTC.

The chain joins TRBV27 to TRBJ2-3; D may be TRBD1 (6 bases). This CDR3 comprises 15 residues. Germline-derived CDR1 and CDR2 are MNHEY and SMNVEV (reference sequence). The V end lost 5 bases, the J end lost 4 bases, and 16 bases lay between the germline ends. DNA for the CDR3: TGTGCCAGCAGTCTCAACAGGGCCCCCCCAGATACGCAGTATTTT. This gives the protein CASSLNRAPPDTQYF.

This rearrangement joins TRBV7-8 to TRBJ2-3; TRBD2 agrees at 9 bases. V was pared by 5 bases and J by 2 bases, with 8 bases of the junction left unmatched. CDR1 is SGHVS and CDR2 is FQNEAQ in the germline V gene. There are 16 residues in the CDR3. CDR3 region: CASSPRGRVLTDTQYF. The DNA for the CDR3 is TGTGCCAGCAGCCCCCGCGGGAGGGTGCTCACAGATACGCAGTATTTT.

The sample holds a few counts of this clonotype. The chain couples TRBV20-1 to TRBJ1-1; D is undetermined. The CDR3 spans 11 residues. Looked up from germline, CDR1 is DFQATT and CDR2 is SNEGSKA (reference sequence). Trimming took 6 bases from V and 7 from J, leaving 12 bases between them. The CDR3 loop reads CSAPEGGEAFF. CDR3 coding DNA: TGCAGTGCCCCCGAGGGAGGTGAAGCTTTCTTT.

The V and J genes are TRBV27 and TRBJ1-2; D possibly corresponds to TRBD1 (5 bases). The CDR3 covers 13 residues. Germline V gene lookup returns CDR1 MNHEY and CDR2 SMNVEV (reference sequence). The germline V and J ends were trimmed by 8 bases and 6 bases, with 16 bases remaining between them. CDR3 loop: CASRSAGRHGYTF. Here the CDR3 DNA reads TGTGCCAGCCGGTCGGCAGGGAGACATGGCTACACCTTC.

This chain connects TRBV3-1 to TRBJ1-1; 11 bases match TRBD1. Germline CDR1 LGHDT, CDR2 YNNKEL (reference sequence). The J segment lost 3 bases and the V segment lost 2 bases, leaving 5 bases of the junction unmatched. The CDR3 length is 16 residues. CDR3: CASSQPGTGGDTEAFF. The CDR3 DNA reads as TGTGCCAGCAGCCAACCAGGGACAGGGGGAGACACTGAAGCTTTCTTT.

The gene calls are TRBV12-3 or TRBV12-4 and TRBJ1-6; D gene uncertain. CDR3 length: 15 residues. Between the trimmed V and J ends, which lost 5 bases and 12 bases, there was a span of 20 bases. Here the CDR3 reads CASSNRQPRDRPLHF. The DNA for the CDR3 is TGTGCCAGCAGTAACCGGCAGCCTAGGGATCGACCCCTCCACTTT.

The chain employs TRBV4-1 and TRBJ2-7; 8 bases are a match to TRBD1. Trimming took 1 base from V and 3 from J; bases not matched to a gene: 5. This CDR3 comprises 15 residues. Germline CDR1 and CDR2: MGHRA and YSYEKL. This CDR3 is CASSQGQGAVYEQYF. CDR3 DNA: TGCGCCAGCAGCCAAGGGCAGGGGGCGGTCTACGAGCAGTACTTC.

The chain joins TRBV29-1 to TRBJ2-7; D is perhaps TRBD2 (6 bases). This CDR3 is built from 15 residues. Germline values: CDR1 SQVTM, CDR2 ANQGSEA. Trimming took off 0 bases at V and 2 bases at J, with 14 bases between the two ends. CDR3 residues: CSVEDGKGLTYEQYF. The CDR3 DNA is TGCAGCGTTGAAGATGGGAAAGGACTAACCTACGAGCAGTACTTC.

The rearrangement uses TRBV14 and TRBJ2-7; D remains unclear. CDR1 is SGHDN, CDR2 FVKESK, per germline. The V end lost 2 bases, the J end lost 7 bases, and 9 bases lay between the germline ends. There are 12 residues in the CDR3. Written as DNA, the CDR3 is TGTGCCAGCAGCCAATGGCGGCAGGAGCAGTACTTC. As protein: CASSQWRQEQYF.

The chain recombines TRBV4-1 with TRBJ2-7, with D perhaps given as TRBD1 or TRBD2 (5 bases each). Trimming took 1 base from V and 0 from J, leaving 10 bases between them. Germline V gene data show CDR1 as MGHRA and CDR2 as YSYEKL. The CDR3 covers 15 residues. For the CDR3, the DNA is TGCGCCAGCAGCCAAGGCCTTGGGGGCTCCTACGAGCAGTACTTC. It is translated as CASSQGLGGSYEQYF.

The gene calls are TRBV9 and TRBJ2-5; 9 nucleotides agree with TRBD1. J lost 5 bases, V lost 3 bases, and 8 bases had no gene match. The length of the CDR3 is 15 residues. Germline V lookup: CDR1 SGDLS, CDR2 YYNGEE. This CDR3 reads CASSASAGQGETQYF. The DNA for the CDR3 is TGTGCCAGCAGCGCCAGCGCGGGACAGGGTGAGACCCAGTACTTC.

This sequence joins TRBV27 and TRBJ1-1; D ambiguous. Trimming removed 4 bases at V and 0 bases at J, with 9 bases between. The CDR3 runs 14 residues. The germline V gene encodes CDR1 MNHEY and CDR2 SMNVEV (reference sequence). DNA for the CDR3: TGTGCCAGCAGTTCGTCGGGAGTGAACACTGAAGCTTTCTTT. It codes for CASSSSGVNTEAFF.

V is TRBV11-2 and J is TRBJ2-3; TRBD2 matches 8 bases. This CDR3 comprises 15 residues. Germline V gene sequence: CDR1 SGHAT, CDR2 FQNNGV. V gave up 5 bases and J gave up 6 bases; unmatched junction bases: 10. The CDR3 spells CASSLTSGLIDTQYF. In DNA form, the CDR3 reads TGTGCCAGCAGCCTCACTAGCGGCCTCATTGATACGCAGTATTTT.

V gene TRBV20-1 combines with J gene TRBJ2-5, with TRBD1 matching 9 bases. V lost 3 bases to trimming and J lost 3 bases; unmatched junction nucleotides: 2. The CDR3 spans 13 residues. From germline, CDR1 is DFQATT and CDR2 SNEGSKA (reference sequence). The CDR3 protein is CSARGTGKETQYF. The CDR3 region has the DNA TGCAGTGCTAGGGGGACAGGGAAAGAGACCCAGTACTTC.

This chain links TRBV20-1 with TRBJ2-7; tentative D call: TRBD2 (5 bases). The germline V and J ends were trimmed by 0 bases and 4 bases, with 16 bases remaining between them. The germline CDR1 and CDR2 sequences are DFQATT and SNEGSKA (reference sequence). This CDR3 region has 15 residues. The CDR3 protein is CSAREKTLTSYEQYF. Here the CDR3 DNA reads TGCAGTGCTAGAGAAAAAACCTTAACTAGTTACGAGCAGTACTTC.

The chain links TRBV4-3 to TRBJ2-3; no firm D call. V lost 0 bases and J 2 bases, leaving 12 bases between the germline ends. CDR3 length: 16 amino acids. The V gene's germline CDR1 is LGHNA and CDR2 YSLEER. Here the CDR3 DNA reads TGCGCCAGCAGCCAAGAGCATGGCCTGAACACAGATACGCAGTATTTT. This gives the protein CASSQEHGLNTDTQYF.

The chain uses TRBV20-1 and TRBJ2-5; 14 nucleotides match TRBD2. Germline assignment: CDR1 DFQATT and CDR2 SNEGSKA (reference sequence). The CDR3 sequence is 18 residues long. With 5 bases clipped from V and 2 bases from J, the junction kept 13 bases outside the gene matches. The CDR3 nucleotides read TGCAGTGCTCCCGGACTAGCGGGGGGCCTACGGAGGCAAGAGACCCAGTACTTC. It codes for CSAPGLAGGLRRQETQYF.

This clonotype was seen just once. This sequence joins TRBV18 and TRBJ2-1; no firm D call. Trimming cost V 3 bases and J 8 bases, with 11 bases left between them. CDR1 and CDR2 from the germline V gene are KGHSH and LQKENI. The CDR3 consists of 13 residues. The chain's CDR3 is CASSPNMVDEQFF. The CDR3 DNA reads TGTGCCAGCTCACCCAACATGGTGGATGAGCAGTTCTTC.

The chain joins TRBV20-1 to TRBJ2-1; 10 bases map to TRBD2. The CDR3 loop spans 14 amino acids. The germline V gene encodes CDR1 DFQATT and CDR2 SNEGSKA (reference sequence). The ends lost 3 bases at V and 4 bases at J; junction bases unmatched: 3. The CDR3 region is CSASPSGRYNEQFF. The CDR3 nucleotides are TGCAGTGCTAGCCCTAGCGGGAGATACAATGAGCAGTTCTTC.

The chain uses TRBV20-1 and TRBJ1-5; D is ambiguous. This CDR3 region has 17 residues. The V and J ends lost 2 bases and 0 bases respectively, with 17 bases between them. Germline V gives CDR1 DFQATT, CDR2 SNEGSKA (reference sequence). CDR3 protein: CSARSNSFPFSNQPQHF. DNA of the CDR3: TGCAGTGCTAGATCCAATTCGTTTCCCTTTAGCAATCAGCCCCAGCATTTT.

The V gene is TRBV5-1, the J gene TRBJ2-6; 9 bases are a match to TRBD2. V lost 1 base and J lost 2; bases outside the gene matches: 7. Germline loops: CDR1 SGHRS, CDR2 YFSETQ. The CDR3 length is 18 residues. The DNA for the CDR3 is TGCGCCAGCAGCTTGCGGGCCCTAGCGGGGACTGGGGCCAACGTCCTGACTTTC. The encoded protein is CASSLRALAGTGANVLTF.

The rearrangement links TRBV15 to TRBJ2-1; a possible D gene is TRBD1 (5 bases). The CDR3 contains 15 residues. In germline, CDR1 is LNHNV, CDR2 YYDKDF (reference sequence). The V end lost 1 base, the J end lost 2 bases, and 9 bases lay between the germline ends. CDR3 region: CATSRAQEAYNEQFF. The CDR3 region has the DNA TGTGCCACCAGCAGAGCACAGGAAGCCTACAATGAGCAGTTCTTC.

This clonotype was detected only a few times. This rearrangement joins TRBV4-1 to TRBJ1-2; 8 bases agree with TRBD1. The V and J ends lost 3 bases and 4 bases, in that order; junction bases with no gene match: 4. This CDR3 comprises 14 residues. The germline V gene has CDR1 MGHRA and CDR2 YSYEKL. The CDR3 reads CASSQAGTGYGYTF. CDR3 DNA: TGCGCCAGCAGCCAGGCCGGGACAGGCTATGGCTACACCTTC.

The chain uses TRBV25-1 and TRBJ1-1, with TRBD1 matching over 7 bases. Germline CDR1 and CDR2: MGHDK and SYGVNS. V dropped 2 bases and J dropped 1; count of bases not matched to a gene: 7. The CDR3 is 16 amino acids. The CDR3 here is CASSEGVGQTNTEAFF. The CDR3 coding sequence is TGTGCCAGCAGTGAAGGGGTGGGACAGACGAACACTGAAGCTTTCTTT.

This CDR3 reads CSAKSPGTVRIEQYF. The CDR3 DNA sequence: TGCAGCGCGAAATCTCCCGGGACAGTAAGGATCGAGCAGTACTTC. The chain employs TRBV29-1 and TRBJ2-7; TRBD1 matches 7 bases. Germline V gene sequence: CDR1 SQVTM, CDR2 ANQGSEA. The CDR3 extends over 15 amino acids. Unmatched junction bases numbered 18, after V lost 7 bases and J lost 6 bases.